This T cell receptor (beta chain) was recorded in a study of shared T cell receptors in the human thymus. V lost 2 bases and J lost 2; bases outside the gene matches: 4. CDR3 length: 15 amino acids. Germline lookup yields CDR1 LNHNV and CDR2 YYDKDF (reference sequence). Profiled with immunoSEQ multiplex PCR; TCRdb holds only in-frame clones, not every one. Of hundreds of thousands of clones listed, roughly 94% are singletons. The source of this sequence is a human donor. The chain carries TRBV15 and TRBJ2-5, with 8 bases aligning to TRBD1. Specimen: thymocytes. In DNA, the CDR3 is TGTGCCACCAGCAGATCAGGACAGGGACAAGAGACCCAGTACTTC. It is translated as CATSRSGQGQETQYF.